A selection of T cell receptor beta chains follows, all from one sample in a study of blood T cell repertoires in COVID-19. Profiling relied on immunoSEQ multiplex PCR, and the TCRdb table lists in-frame clones only, not all of them. The table records 150,000 to 200,000 clones, less than 85% of them present only once. The sample consisted of peripheral blood. The receptors here all came from a human donor with acute or convalescent COVID-19. The donor label of this sample is uncertain. CDR3s include the opening cysteine and the closing phenylalanine or tryptophan. Fields, in order: CDR3 protein, CDR3 DNA, V gene, D gene, J gene, clone size. The D gene is left open where the match is weak. A clone size is listed for some rows: how often the clone was seen (once, few, many), or a class if it is expanded.

CDR3aa: CASSLTGYSNQPQHF
CDR3nt: TGTGCCAGCTCACTGACAGGTTATAGCAATCAGCCCCAGCATTTT
v_gene: TRBV18
d_gene: .
j_gene: TRBJ1-5
abundance: .

CDR3aa: CASSYLEGSEAFF
CDR3nt: TGTGCCAGCAGTTACTTAGAGGGCTCTGAAGCTTTCTTT
v_gene: TRBV6-5
d_gene: .
j_gene: TRBJ1-1
abundance: few

CDR3aa: CASSPLGTTNTGELFF
CDR3nt: TGTGCCAGCTCACCATTGGGGACAACGAACACCGGGGAGCTGTTTTTT
v_gene: TRBV18
d_gene: .
j_gene: TRBJ2-2
abundance: few

CDR3aa: CASSGGQGNQGQAFF
CDR3nt: TGTGCCAGCTCAGGTGGTCAGGGGAACCAGGGCCAAGCTTTCTTT
v_gene: TRBV18
d_gene: .
j_gene: TRBJ1-1
abundance: .

CDR3aa: CSVDYRQPQHF
CDR3nt: TGCAGCGTTGATTATCGTCAGCCCCAGCATTTT
v_gene: TRBV29-1
d_gene: .
j_gene: TRBJ1-5
abundance: once

CDR3aa: CASSLSGSPYEQYF
CDR3nt: TGCGCCAGCAGCTTGTCCGGGTCCCCCTACGAGCAGTACTTC
v_gene: TRBV5-1
d_gene: .
j_gene: TRBJ2-7
abundance: .

CDR3aa: CASSPGDRAHQPQHF
CDR3nt: TGTGCCAGCAGCCCGGGGGACAGGGCACATCAGCCCCAGCATTTT
v_gene: TRBV28
d_gene: TRBD1
j_gene: TRBJ1-5
abundance: .

CDR3aa: CASSLGGGQGEKLFF
CDR3nt: TGTGCCAGCAGCTTAGGCGGAGGTCAAGGAGAAAAACTGTTTTTT
v_gene: TRBV7-3
d_gene: .
j_gene: TRBJ1-4
abundance: .

CDR3aa: CASSIGRGGYTF
CDR3nt: TGTGCCAGTAGTATCGGCAGGGGAGGCTACACCTTC
v_gene: TRBV19
d_gene: .
j_gene: TRBJ1-2
abundance: .

CDR3aa: CASSEEGRRGEQFF
CDR3nt: TGCGCCAGCAGTGAGGAGGGGAGGAGGGGAGAGCAGTTCTTC
v_gene: TRBV10-1
d_gene: .
j_gene: TRBJ2-1
abundance: .